This paragraph covers one T cell receptor beta chain sequence. Its antigen is still unknown. This entry comes from a study of cytomegalovirus exposure and HLA in healthy donors. Study-wide results and limits: Cytomegalovirus association was assigned to more than 150 TCR beta chains. A later analysis linked a missense variant in DCLRE1C to the trimming of TCR beta V and J genes.

The V gene's germline CDR1 is SGHKS and CDR2 YYEKEE (reference sequence). CDR3 size: 17 residues. V lost 4 bases, J lost 0 bases, and 7 bases stayed unmatched. It was with 60 Vbeta and 13 Jbeta primers that the PCR ran. Produced via immunoSEQ multiplex PCR; TCRdb's table is partial and in-frame only. The top ten hold about 3% of the sample, which has around 130,000 clones, about 79% seen once. The rearrangement uses TRBV5-5 and TRBJ1-6; the match to TRBD1 covers 7 bases. Input material: PBMCs. The receptor was derived from a woman in her late teens or twenties in good health and CMV-seropositive. CDR3 sequence (DNA): TGTGCCAGCAGCAGAGGGGGCCTGAGCTCCTATAATTCACCCCTCCACTTT. It encodes CASSRGGLSSYNSPLHF.